The 30 T cell receptor beta chains below come from one sample, sequenced in a study of early T cells in non-severe SARS-CoV-2 infection. TCRdb called the 5' RACE reads again in MiXCR, with one record for every CDR3 protein. The sample has about 58,000 distinct CDR3 sequences, approximately 13% seen once. Sequencing input: whole blood. Receptors originate from an adult who was a healthcare worker with PCR-confirmed SARS-CoV-2 infection or an uninfected control (not recorded which).

This clonotype was counted a few times. The chain recombines TRBV20-1 with TRBJ2-5, with no clear D. Germline CDR1 reads DFQATT; CDR2 reads SNEGSKA (reference sequence). The CDR3 loop spans 14 amino acids. Trimming left V 1 base short and J 3 bases short, with 12 bases between. This CDR3 reads CSARGHPPKETQYF. The CDR3 bases are TGCAGTGCTAGAGGCCATCCTCCAAAAGAGACCCAGTACTTC.

By sample fraction, this clonotype is medium-sized. The genes are TRBV29-1 and TRBJ2-5, with D unclear. Germline assignment: CDR1 SQVTM and CDR2 ANQGSEA. The V end was cut by 6 bases, the J end by 14 bases, with 16 bases between. The CDR3 runs to 10 residues. DNA of the CDR3: TGCAGCGTGAAGATGCCCATTCCCTACTTC. Residues: CSVKMPIPYF.

The V and J genes are TRBV20-1 and TRBJ2-7; the D gene is possibly TRBD2 (5 bases). CDR1 and CDR2 (germline): DFQATT, SNEGSKA (reference sequence). Trimming pared 5 bases from V and 0 bases from J, leaving 14 bases between. The CDR3 runs 14 residues. CDR3 nucleotides: TGCAGTGCTTCCCCCCATGGGAGCTCCTACGAGCAGTACTTC. It translates to CSASPHGSSYEQYF.

In the case of this clonotype: A much larger clonotype is one base distant, so this may be a read error. The gene calls are TRBV28 and TRBJ1-1; perhaps TRBD1 as D (6 bases). The CDR3 runs to 15 residues. Germline CDR1 and CDR2: MDHEN and SYDVKM. V lost 6 bases to trimming and J lost 2 bases, with 16 bases between them. The CDR3 region is CASSQWIGGNTEAFF. CDR3 nucleotide sequence: TGTGCCAGCAGCCAATGGATAGGGGGTAACACTGAAGCTTTCTTT.

By proportion, this clonotype is medium-sized (0.01 to 0.1%). The CDR3 coding sequence is TGTGCCAGCAGCTACAATATCTTGGGACTAGTATCCGGCGGGGAGCTGTTTTTT. This codes for CASSYNILGLVSGGELFF. V and J are TRBV7-6 and TRBJ2-2; 8 bases are a match to TRBD2. V lost 4 bases to trimming and J lost 7 bases; unmatched junction nucleotides: 17. This CDR3 comprises 18 residues. Germline CDR1 reads SGHVS; CDR2 reads FNYEAQ.

This clonotype was found many times. The genes are TRBV28 and TRBJ1-5, with 7 bases matching TRBD1. CDR1 is MDHEN and CDR2 is SYDVKM in the germline V gene. The CDR3 loop spans 14 amino acids. The V segment lost 7 bases and the J segment 9 bases; nucleotides outside the gene matches: 12. The CDR3 is CASTRQGSSRPQHF. The DNA for the CDR3 is TGTGCCAGCACCCGACAGGGCTCTAGCCGGCCCCAGCATTTT.

The chain is built from TRBV28 and TRBJ1-2, with 10 bases lining up with TRBD1. The trim removed 11 bases at V and 8 bases at J, leaving 11 bases unmatched. In germline, CDR1 is MDHEN, CDR2 SYDVKM. The CDR3 runs 13 residues. The CDR3 DNA follows: TGTGCCGCCGGACAGGGGGACCTGGGAGGCTACACCTTC. Translating gives CAAGQGDLGGYTF.

This clonotype has just a few counts. The chain carries TRBV28 and TRBJ1-6; maybe TRBD1 (5 bases). Germline V lookup: CDR1 MDHEN, CDR2 SYDVKM. The germline V and J ends were trimmed by 2 bases and 0 bases, with 5 bases remaining between them. The CDR3 runs 15 residues. DNA for the CDR3: TGTGCCAGCAGTTTAGGGGGCTCCTATAATTCACCCCTCCACTTT. This encodes CASSLGGSYNSPLHF.

This clonotype was counted many times. The rearrangement uses TRBV29-1 and TRBJ2-7, with D perhaps matching TRBD2 (5 bases). The ends were cut back, 3 bases at V and 1 base at J, with 13 bases in the middle. Germline CDR1 SQVTM, CDR2 ANQGSEA. CDR3 length: 14 residues. CDR3 protein: CSVDQGPGSYEQYF. CDR3 nucleotides: TGCAGCGTTGATCAAGGGCCGGGATCCTACGAGCAGTACTTC.

This clonotype was picked up many times. The rearrangement joins TRBV29-1 to TRBJ2-3; possibly TRBD1 or TRBD2 for D (5 bases each). Looked up from germline, CDR1 is SQVTM and CDR2 is ANQGSEA. The CDR3 contains 18 residues. V lost 3 bases and J 2 bases, leaving 24 bases between the germline ends. CDR3 in amino acids: CSVEPLGSAGRATDTQYF. The CDR3 region has the DNA TGCAGCGTTGAGCCGTTGGGATCAGCAGGGCGGGCCACAGATACGCAGTATTTT.

This clonotype was found many times. The chain links TRBV5-1 to TRBJ1-2; TRBD1 matches 10 bases. Germline V gene data show CDR1 as SGHRS and CDR2 as YFSETQ. The J segment lost 3 bases and the V segment lost 4 bases, leaving 6 bases of the junction unmatched. There are 15 residues in the CDR3. The CDR3 reads CASSVSTGGYYGYTF. CDR3 DNA sequence: TGCGCCAGCAGCGTTTCGACAGGGGGCTACTATGGCTACACCTTC.

This clonotype has only a few counts. J is TRBJ2-1 and V is TRBV27; D gene unclear. Deletions cut 3 bases from V and 6 bases from J, with 9 bases between. CDR3 length equals 13 residues. In germline, CDR1 is MNHEY, CDR2 SMNVEV (reference sequence). CDR3 coding DNA: TGTGCCAGCAGTTTCGGCCTGCCCAATGAGCAGTTCTTC. As protein: CASSFGLPNEQFF.

This clonotype was seen only a few times. V and J are TRBV18 and TRBJ1-5; D possibly corresponds to TRBD1 (5 bases). The CDR3 consists of 13 residues. The V and J ends lost 3 bases and 11 bases respectively, with 14 bases between them. Germline loops: CDR1 KGHSH, CDR2 LQKENI. CDR3 nucleotide sequence: TGTGCCAGCTCACCCCCCCCGGGGGTAGCCCAGCATTTT. The encoded protein is CASSPPPGVAQHF.

This clonotype has a count of ten or more. Written as DNA, the CDR3 is TGCGCCAGCAGCCTAGCGGGAGTAAGGAATGAGCAGTTCTTC. Translating gives CASSLAGVRNEQFF. The chain is built from TRBV5-1 and TRBJ2-1, with 10 bases identical to TRBD2. Germline CDR1 is SGHRS and CDR2 is YFSETQ. The CDR3 spans 14 residues. V lost 4 bases to trimming and J lost 7 bases; unmatched junction nucleotides: 5.

There are many counts of this clonotype. The V and J genes are TRBV7-2 and TRBJ2-1; TRBD2 matches 8 bases. The CDR3 has 16 residues. V lost 5 bases to trimming and J lost 8 bases; unmatched junction nucleotides: 14. Germline V CDR1 and CDR2: SGHTA, FQGNSA. Here the CDR3 DNA reads TGTGCCAGCAGCGCAACCGGGAGGGCCATCGGAGATGAGCAGTTCTTC. It codes for CASSATGRAIGDEQFF.

This clonotype was seen repeatedly, ten times or more. This chain connects TRBV3-1 to TRBJ2-7; 11 bases fit TRBD2. CDR3 length: 17 amino acids. CDR1 and CDR2 from the germline V gene are LGHDT and YNNKEL (reference sequence). V lost 4 bases and J lost 5; bases outside the gene matches: 13. CDR3 loop: CASSPQTSGTLIDEQYF. DNA of the CDR3: TGTGCCAGCAGCCCCCAGACTAGCGGGACGCTAATCGACGAGCAGTACTTC.

In this sample, this clonotype turned up a few times. The chain is built from TRBV5-4 and TRBJ1-6, with 9 bases that match TRBD1. Germline V CDR1 and CDR2: SGHNT, YYREEE (reference sequence). J gave up 8 bases and V 0 bases, and 0 bases lay outside the gene matches. This CDR3 has 14 amino acids. The chain's CDR3 is CASSLDRGHSPLHF. In DNA, the CDR3 is TGTGCCAGCAGCTTGGACAGGGGGCATTCACCCCTCCACTTT.

This clonotype was found many times. The chain uses TRBV2 and TRBJ1-5; 9 positions agree with TRBD1. Germline trimming cut 6 bases from V and 5 bases from J; bases unmatched to any gene: 5. In germline, CDR1 is SNHLY, CDR2 FYNNEI. The CDR3 contains 14 residues. The CDR3: CASSQQGADQPQHF. CDR3 DNA sequence: TGTGCCAGCAGCCAACAGGGGGCGGATCAGCCCCAGCATTTT.

Many counts were recorded for this clonotype. The chain is built from TRBV29-1 and TRBJ2-7; 7 nucleotides agree with TRBD2. The germline V gene encodes CDR1 SQVTM and CDR2 ANQGSEA. This CDR3 is built from 15 residues. With V trimmed by 6 bases and J by 0 bases, 11 bases remained unmatched. CDR3 in amino acids: CSVSLGLGSSYEQYF. CDR3 DNA: TGCAGCGTCTCACTTGGACTAGGAAGCTCCTACGAGCAGTACTTC.

This clonotype was seen ten or more times. A junction end diverges from the germline sequence, so it may reflect a read error. The CDR3 sequence is CASSFGEQGADF. The CDR3 DNA is TGTGCCAGCAGCTTCGGGGAACAGGGGGCCGACTTC. The chain links TRBV7-9 to TRBJ2-4, with 9 bases matching TRBD1. Germline assignment: CDR1 SEHNR and CDR2 FQNEAQ (reference sequence). The CDR3 consists of 12 residues.

There are many counts of this clonotype. This sequence joins TRBV10-2 and TRBJ1-3, with D tentatively TRBD1 (6 bases). The germline V and J ends were trimmed by 5 bases and 4 bases, with 12 bases remaining between them. CDR3 length: 14 amino acids. Germline CDR1 reads WSHSY; CDR2 reads SAAADI. The CDR3 bases are TGCGCCAGCAGTCGGGGGCAGGACGGAAACACCATATATTTT. Translation gives CASSRGQDGNTIYF.

The CDR3 bases are TGTGCCACTAACATTCGGCTAGCGACGAACACCGGGGAGCTGTTTTTT. Residues: CATNIRLATNTGELFF. This rearrangement joins TRBV12-3 or TRBV12-4 to TRBJ2-2, with D maybe TRBD2 (6 bases). The CDR3 totals 16 residues. V was trimmed by 10 bases and J by 0 bases, leaving 18 bases between them.

This clonotype was recorded a few times. This chain uses TRBV7-8 with TRBJ2-1; 11 nucleotides match TRBD2. Germline assignment: CDR1 SGHVS and CDR2 FQNEAQ. J was trimmed by 14 bases and V by 4 bases; bases with no gene match: 13. The CDR3 is 15 amino acids. CDR3 in DNA: TGTGCCAGCAGCTCATCCGGGACTAGCGGTATAAGGAAGTTCTTC. It specifies CASSSSGTSGIRKFF.

The chain couples TRBV27 to TRBJ2-2; D call uncertain. Germline CDR1 MNHEY, CDR2 SMNVEV (reference sequence). Trimming shortened V by 7 bases and J by 1 base, and 10 bases separated the two germline ends. This CDR3 is 14 amino acids long. The CDR3 loop reads CASTPWGNTGELFF. The CDR3 coding sequence is TGTGCCAGCACTCCTTGGGGGAACACCGGGGAGCTGTTTTTT.

This clonotype was counted only a few times. The genes are TRBV2 and TRBJ2-5; 8 bases align to TRBD2. V gave up 6 bases and J gave up 3 bases; unmatched junction bases: 9. Germline values: CDR1 SNHLY, CDR2 FYNNEI. The CDR3 has 15 residues. This CDR3 is CASSPLSGREETQYF. The CDR3 DNA follows: TGTGCCAGCAGCCCCCTTTCCGGGAGGGAAGAGACCCAGTACTTC. Combining the CDR3 with reference TRBV2 and TRBJ2-5 gives the whole variable domain EPEVTQTPSHQVTQMGQEVILRCVPISNHLYFYWYRQILGQKVEFLVSFYNNEISEKSEIFDDQFSVERPDGSNFTLKIRSTKLEDSAMYFCASSPLSGREETQYFGPGTRLLVL.

The J gene is TRBJ2-3, the V gene TRBV19; 7 nucleotides align to TRBD1. The CDR3 sequence is 16 residues long. V trimming: 1 base; J trimming: 3 bases; junction bases outside the gene matches: 7. Germline V CDR1 and CDR2: LNHDA, SQIVND (reference sequence). The CDR3 spells CASSIGPTGRTDTQYF. CDR3 coding DNA: TGTGCCAGTAGTATAGGCCCGACAGGGAGAACAGATACGCAGTATTTT.

The V and J genes are TRBV5-4 and TRBJ1-1; 8 bases line up with TRBD1. The V and J ends lost 4 bases and 5 bases, in that order; junction bases with no gene match: 13. Germline-derived CDR1 and CDR2 are SGHNT and YYREEE (reference sequence). This CDR3 has 16 residues. CDR3 sequence (DNA): TGTGCCAGCAGCCCGAAGGGACAGGCCCTGGGTACTGAAGCTTTCTTT. Amino acid sequence: CASSPKGQALGTEAFF.

This clonotype showed up many times. V is TRBV11-2 and J is TRBJ2-3; TRBD2 is a possible D gene (6 bases). The length of the CDR3 is 14 residues. Trimming left V 8 bases short and J 1 base short, with 13 bases between. Per germline, CDR1 SGHAT and CDR2 FQNNGV. CDR3 bases: TGTGCCAGCGAGAGAGGAGGGGGCACAGATACGCAGTATTTT. Translated, it gives CASERGGGTDTQYF.

The rearrangement links TRBV7-3 to TRBJ1-2, with D hard to call. The CDR3 covers 13 residues. CDR1 and CDR2 (germline): SGHTA, FQGTGA. V lost 10 bases and J lost 0, with 12 bases in between. DNA of the CDR3: TGTGCCACGGACCGGGGAGCTAACTATGGCTACACCTTC. As protein: CATDRGANYGYTF.

The genes are TRBV20-1 and TRBJ2-7, with 7 nucleotides matching TRBD2. V shed 1 base and J 2 bases; nucleotides not matched to a gene: 8. CDR1 is DFQATT and CDR2 is SNEGSKA in the germline V gene (reference sequence). The CDR3 is 15 residues long. CDR3 sequence: CSARAGGSGPYEQYF. As DNA, the CDR3 is TGCAGTGCTAGAGCCGGGGGGAGCGGACCCTACGAGCAGTACTTC.